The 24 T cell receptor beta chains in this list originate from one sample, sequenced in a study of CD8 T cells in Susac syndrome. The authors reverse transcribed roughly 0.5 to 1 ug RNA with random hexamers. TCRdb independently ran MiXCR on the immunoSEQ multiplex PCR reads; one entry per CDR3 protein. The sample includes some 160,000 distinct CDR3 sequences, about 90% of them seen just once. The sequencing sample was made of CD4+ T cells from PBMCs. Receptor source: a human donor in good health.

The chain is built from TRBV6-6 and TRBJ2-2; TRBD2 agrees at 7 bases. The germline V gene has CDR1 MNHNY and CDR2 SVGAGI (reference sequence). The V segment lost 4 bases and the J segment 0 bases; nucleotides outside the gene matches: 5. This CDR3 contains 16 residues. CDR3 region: CASSSLAETNTGELFF. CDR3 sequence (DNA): TGTGCCAGCAGTTCTCTAGCGGAGACGAACACCGGGGAGCTGTTTTTT.

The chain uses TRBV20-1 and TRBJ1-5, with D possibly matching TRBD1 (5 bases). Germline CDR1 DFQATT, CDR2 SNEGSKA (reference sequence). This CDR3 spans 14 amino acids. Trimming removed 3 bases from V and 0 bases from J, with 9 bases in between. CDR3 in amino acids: CSASAGASNQPQHF. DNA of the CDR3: TGCAGTGCTAGTGCCGGGGCTAGCAATCAGCCCCAGCATTTT.

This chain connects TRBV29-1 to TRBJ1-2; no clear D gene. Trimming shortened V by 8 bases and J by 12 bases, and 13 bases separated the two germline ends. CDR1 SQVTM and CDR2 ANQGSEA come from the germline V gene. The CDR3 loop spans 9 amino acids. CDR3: CSTERRDTF. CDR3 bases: TGCAGCACGGAGCGGCGGGACACCTTC.

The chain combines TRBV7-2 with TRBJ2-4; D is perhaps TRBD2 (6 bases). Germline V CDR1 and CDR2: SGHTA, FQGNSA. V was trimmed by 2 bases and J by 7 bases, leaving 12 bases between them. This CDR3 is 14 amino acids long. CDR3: CASSLPSGGNIQYF. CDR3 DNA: TGTGCCAGCAGCTTACCATCCGGAGGGAACATTCAGTACTTC.

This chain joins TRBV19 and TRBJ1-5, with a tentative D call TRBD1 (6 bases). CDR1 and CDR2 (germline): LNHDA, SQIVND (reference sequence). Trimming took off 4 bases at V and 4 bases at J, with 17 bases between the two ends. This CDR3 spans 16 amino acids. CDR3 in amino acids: CASSTSTGGRNQPQHF. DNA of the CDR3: TGTGCCAGTAGTACCTCGACAGGAGGGAGGAATCAGCCCCAGCATTTT.

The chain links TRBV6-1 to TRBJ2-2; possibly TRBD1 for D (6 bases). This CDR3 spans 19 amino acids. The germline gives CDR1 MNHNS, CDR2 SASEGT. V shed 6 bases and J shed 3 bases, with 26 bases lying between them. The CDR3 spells CASRTIAGQPKGDTGELFF. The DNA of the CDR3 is TGTGCCAGCAGAACTATTGCCGGACAGCCCAAGGGGGACACCGGGGAGCTGTTTTTT.

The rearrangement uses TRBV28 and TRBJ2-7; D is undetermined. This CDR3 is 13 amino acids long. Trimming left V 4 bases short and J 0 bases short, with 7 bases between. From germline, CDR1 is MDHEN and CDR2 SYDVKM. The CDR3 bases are TGTGCCAGCAGTTGGGCCAGCTCCTACGAGCAGTACTTC. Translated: CASSWASSYEQYF.

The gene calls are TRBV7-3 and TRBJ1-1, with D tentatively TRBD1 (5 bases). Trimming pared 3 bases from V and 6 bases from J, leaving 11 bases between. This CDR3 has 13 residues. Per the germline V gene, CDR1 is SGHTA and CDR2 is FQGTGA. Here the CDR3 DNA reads TGTGCCAGCAGCTTGACAGTGGGCGCTGAAGCTTTCTTT. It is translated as CASSLTVGAEAFF.

CDR3 sequence reads: CASSWGWGYTF. CDR3 DNA sequence: TGCGCCAGCAGCTGGGGATGGGGCTACACCTTC. The chain joins TRBV5-1 to TRBJ1-2; the D is unclear. Germline CDR1 reads SGHRS; CDR2 reads YFSETQ. This CDR3 contains 11 residues. V lost 3 bases to trimming and J lost 8 bases, with 8 bases between them.

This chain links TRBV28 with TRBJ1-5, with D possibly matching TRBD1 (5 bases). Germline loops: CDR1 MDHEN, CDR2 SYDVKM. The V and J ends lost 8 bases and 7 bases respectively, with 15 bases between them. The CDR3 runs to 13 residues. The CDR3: CASGGGGGQPQHF. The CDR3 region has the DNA TGTGCCAGCGGCGGGGGGGGAGGACAGCCCCAGCATTTT.

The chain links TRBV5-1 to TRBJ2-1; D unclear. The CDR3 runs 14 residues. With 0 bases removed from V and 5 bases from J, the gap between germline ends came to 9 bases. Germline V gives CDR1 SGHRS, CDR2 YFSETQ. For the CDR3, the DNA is TGCGCCAGCAGCTTGGCCGAAGCGAACAATGAGCAGTTCTTC. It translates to CASSLAEANNEQFF.

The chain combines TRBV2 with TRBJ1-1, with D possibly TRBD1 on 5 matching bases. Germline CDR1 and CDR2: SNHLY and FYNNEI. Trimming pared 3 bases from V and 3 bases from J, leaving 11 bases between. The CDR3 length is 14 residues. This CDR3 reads CASSDQGSYTEAFF. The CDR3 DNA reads TGTGCCAGCAGTGACCAGGGATCCTACACTGAAGCTTTCTTT.

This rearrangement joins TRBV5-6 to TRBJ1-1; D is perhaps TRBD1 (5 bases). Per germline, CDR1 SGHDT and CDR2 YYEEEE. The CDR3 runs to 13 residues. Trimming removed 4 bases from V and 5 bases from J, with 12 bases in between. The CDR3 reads CASSTGGGTEAFF. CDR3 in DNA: TGTGCCAGCAGCACTGGCGGGGGTACTGAAGCTTTCTTT.

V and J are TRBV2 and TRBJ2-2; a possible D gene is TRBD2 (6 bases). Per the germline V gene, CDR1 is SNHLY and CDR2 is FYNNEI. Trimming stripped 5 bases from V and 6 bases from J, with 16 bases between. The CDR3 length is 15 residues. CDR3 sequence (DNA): TGTGCCAGCAGTCCCCGGAGGGGCAGGGCCGGGGAGCTGTTTTTT. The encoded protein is CASSPRRGRAGELFF.

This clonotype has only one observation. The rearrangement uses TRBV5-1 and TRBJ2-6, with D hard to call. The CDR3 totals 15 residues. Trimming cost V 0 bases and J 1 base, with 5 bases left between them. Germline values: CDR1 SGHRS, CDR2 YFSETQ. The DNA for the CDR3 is TGCGCCAGCAGCTTGGCAAGATCTGGGGCCAACGTCCTGACTTTC. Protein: CASSLARSGANVLTF. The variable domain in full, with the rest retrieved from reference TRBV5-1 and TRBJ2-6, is KAGVTQTPRYLIKTRGQQVTLSCSPISGHRSVSWYQQTPGQGLQFLFEYFSETQRNKGNFPGRFSGRQFSNSRSEMNVSTLELGDSALYLCASSLARSGANVLTFGAGSRLTVL.

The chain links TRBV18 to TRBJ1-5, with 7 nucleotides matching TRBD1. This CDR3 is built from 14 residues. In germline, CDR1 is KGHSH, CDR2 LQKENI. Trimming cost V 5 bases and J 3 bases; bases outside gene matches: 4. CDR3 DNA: TGTGCCAGCTCAACAGGGGTCATCAATCAGCCCCAGCATTTT. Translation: CASSTGVINQPQHF. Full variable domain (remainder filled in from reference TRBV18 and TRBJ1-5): NAGVMQNPRHLVRRRGQEARLRCSPMKGHSHVYWYRQLPEEGLKFMVYLQKENIIDESGMPKERFSAEFPKEGPSILRIQQVVRGDSAAYFCASSTGVINQPQHFGDGTRLSIL.

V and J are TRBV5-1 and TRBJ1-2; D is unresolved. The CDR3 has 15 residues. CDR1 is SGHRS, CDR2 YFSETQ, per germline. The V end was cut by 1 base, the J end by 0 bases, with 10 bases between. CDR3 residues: CASSLTNRANYGYTF. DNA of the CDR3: TGCGCCAGCAGCTTGACTAATAGGGCTAACTATGGCTACACCTTC.

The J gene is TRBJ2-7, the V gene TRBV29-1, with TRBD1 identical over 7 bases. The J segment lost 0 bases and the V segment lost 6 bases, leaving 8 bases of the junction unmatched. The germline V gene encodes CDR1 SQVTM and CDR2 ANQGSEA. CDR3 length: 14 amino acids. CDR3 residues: CSVGTAASSYEQYF. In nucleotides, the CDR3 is TGCAGCGTAGGGACAGCCGCAAGCTCCTACGAGCAGTACTTC.

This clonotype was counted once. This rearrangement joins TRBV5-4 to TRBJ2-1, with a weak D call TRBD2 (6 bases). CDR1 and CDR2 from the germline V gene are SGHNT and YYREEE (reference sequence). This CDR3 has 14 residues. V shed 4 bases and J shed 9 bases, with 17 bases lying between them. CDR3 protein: CASSARDSSGEQFF. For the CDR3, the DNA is TGTGCCAGCAGCGCACGGGACTCGAGTGGTGAGCAGTTCTTC.

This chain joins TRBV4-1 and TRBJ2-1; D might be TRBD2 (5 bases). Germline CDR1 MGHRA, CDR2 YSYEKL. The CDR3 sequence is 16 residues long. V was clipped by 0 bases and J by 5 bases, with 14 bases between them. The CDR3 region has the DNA TGCGCCAGCAGCCAAGAAGCAATACAGACTAACAATGAGCAGTTCTTC. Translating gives CASSQEAIQTNNEQFF.

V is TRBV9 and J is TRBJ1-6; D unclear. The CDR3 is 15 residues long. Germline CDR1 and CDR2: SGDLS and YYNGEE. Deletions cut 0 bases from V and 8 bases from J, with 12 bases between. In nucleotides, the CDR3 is TGTGCCAGCAGCGTAGCGGTACAGAGCCATTCACCCCTCCACTTT. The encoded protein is CASSVAVQSHSPLHF.

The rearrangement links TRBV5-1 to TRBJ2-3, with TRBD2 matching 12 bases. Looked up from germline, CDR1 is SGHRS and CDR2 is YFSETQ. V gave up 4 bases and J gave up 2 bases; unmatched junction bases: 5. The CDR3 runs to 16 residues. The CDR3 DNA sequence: TGCGCCAGCAGCCTACTAGCGGGAGGCCCCACAGATACGCAGTATTTT. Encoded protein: CASSLLAGGPTDTQYF.

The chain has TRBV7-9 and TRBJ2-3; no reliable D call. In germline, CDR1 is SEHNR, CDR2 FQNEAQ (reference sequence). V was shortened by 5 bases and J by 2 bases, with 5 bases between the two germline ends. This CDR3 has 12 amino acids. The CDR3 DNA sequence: TGTGCCAGCAGCATGCTCACAGATACGCAGTATTTT. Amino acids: CASSMLTDTQYF.

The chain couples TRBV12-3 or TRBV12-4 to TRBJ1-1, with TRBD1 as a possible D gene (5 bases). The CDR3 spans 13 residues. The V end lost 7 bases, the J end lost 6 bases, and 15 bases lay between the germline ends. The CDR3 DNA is TGTGCCAGCACCCCGGGGGTCATGGCTGAAGCTTTCTTT. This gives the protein CASTPGVMAEAFF.